The rows below give T cell receptor beta chains drawn from one sample of a study of a mutant IDH1 vaccine in newly diagnosed glioma. These receptors lack a known antigen. Generated by immunoSEQ multiplex PCR, the TCRdb table keeps only in-frame clones and is missing some. The sample has about 68,000 clones; roughly 83% are singletons. The sample here was PBMCs, taken from a glioma patient whose treatment included an IDH1 peptide vaccine. The receptors were sampled from a man between 18 and 29 years old with glioma. The CDR3 runs from the conserved cysteine through the conserved F or W. D genes are given only for firm matches. Expanded clones get a size class; other rows say once, few or many, or leave the size out.

v_gene	j_gene	abundance	d_gene	CDR3aa	CDR3nt
TRBV11-2	TRBJ1-1	-	-	CASSQSQGAEAFF	TGTGCCAGCAGCCAAAGTCAGGGCGCTGAAGCTTTCTTT
TRBV6-5	TRBJ1-4	-	-	CASSPMGEKLFF	TGTGCCAGCAGCCCGATGGGGGAAAAACTGTTTTTT
TRBV29-1	TRBJ2-5	-	-	CSVEKGRQQETQYF	TGCAGCGTTGAAAAAGGACGGCAGCAAGAGACCCAGTACTTC
TRBV7-2	TRBJ2-1	-	-	CASSLLRVSYNEQFF	TGTGCCAGCAGCTTACTACGGGTCTCCTACAATGAGCAGTTCTTC
TRBV6-1	TRBJ2-3	few	-	CASSELSRRRFNTDTQYF	TGTGCCAGCAGTGAGTTAAGTCGGCGGAGATTCAACACAGATACGCAGTATTTT
TRBV4-1	TRBJ2-5	-	-	CASSRVIGSGPQETQYF	TGCGCCAGCAGCCGGGTTATAGGGAGCGGGCCCCAAGAGACCCAGTACTTC
TRBV7-9	TRBJ1-2	-	-	CASSGGDIIPTNYGYTF	TGTGCCAGCAGCGGGGGGGACATAATCCCTACTAACTATGGCTACACCTTC
TRBV28	TRBJ2-3	-	-	CASTRRSGESDTQYF	TGTGCCAGCACCCGTCGGTCGGGGGAATCAGATACGCAGTATTTT
TRBV7-7	TRBJ2-2	once	TRBD1	CASSWTGNGELFF	TGTGCTAGCAGCTGGACAGGGAACGGGGAGCTGTTTTTT
TRBV7-3	TRBJ1-2	-	-	CASSPRDGSYGYTF	TGTGCCAGCAGCCCCCGGGACGGCTCCTATGGCTACACCTTC
TRBV7-9	TRBJ2-7	-	-	CASSLGDRPGPVGQYF	TGTGCCAGCAGCTTAGGGGATAGGCCGGGGCCCGTCGGGCAGTACTTC
TRBV2	TRBJ1-2	-	TRBD1	CASRDRVGYTF	TGTGCCAGCAGAGACAGGGTTGGCTACACCTTC
TRBV4-2	TRBJ2-3	-	-	CASSQRSYTDTQYF	TGTGCCAGCAGCCAAAGGTCTTACACAGATACGCAGTATTTT
TRBV10-3	TRBJ2-7	-	-	CAISDSYEQYF	TGTGCCATCAGTGACAGCTACGAGCAGTACTTC
TRBV30	TRBJ2-6	-	TRBD1	CAWSSGTGFSGANVLTF	TGTGCCTGGAGTTCCGGGACAGGCTTCTCTGGGGCCAACGTCCTGACTTTC
TRBV18	TRBJ2-4	-	-	CASSPGQSAPLNIQYF	TGTGCCAGCTCACCCGGACAATCCGCCCCTTTAAACATTCAGTACTTC
TRBV6-1	TRBJ1-2	-	-	CASSEWGDRLFF	TGTGCCAGCAGTGAGTGGGGGGACCGGCTCTTTTTC
TRBV18	TRBJ1-1	once	TRBD1	CASSPGQGGTEAFF	TGTGCCAGCTCACCGGGACAGGGGGGTACTGAAGCTTTCTTT
TRBV6-5	TRBJ1-2	-	-	CASSYTGNYGYTF	TGTGCCAGCAGTTATACAGGGAACTATGGCTACACCTTC
TRBV2	TRBJ2-5	-	TRBD1	CASSVEQGVLSAQYF	TGTGCCAGCAGTGTCGAACAGGGGGTCCTTTCGGCCCAGTACTTC
TRBV7-9	TRBJ1-1	-	-	CASSPPGPLAEAFF	TGTGCCAGCAGCCCGCCCGGGCCCCTCGCTGAAGCTTTCTTT
TRBV9	TRBJ2-7	-	-	CASSVATGVGFEQYF	TGTGCCAGCAGCGTAGCTACGGGGGTTGGTTTCGAGCAGTACTTC
TRBV7-9	TRBJ1-1	once	-	CASSPPPTSGVGTEAFF	TGTGCCAGCAGCCCACCCCCCACCAGTGGGGTAGGCACTGAAGCTTTCTTT
TRBV7-2	TRBJ2-1	-	TRBD2	CASSLGLAGGPTEQFF	TGTGCCAGCAGCTTAGGACTAGCGGGGGGGCCGACTGAGCAGTTCTTC
TRBV9	TRBJ1-2	-	-	CASSLHRAYGYTF	TGTGCCAGCAGCCTACACAGGGCCTATGGCTACACCTTC
TRBV7-2	TRBJ1-4	once	TRBD1	CASRGPGQGVLFF	TGTGCCAGCAGGGGCCCGGGACAGGGCGTGCTGTTTTTT
TRBV5-1	TRBJ1-1	-	-	CASSVPGGGGTEAFF	TGCGCCAGCAGCGTCCCGGGGGGCGGCGGCACTGAAGCTTTCTTT
TRBV18	TRBJ1-1	few	TRBD1	CASSPETGGTEAFF	TGTGCCAGCTCACCAGAGACAGGGGGAACTGAAGCTTTCTTT
TRBV11-1	TRBJ1-5	-	-	CASSRTPEGPQHF	TGTGCCAGCAGCCGGACGCCAGAGGGGCCCCAGCATTTT
TRBV11-3	TRBJ2-2	-	-	CASSFRGGIGNTGELFF	TGTGCCAGCAGCTTCCGTGGGGGGATCGGGAACACCGGGGAGCTGTTTTTT
TRBV5-6	TRBJ1-6	-	TRBD1	CASSSRGLGSPLHF	TGTGCCAGCAGCTCCAGGGGGCTGGGATCACCCCTCCACTTT
TRBV5-6	TRBJ2-1	-	-	CASSPARNEQFF	TGTGCCAGCAGCCCGGCTAGGAATGAGCAGTTCTTC
TRBV7-9	TRBJ2-7	-	-	CASSGLWYF	TGTGCCAGCAGTGGATTATGGTACTTC